The 2 T cell receptor beta chains below come from one sample, sequenced in a study of blood T cell repertoires in COVID-19. Repertoires were generated with immunoSEQ multiplex PCR, while TCRdb's copy carries only in-frame clones and drops some. The table has about 230,000 clones, approximately 82% seen once. Sequencing used peripheral blood. The source of these receptors is a man aged 40-49 years who had recovered from COVID-19.

The chain couples TRBV11-2 to TRBJ2-3, with 9 bases matching TRBD2. V gave up 4 bases and J gave up 1 base; unmatched junction bases: 12. Germline V lookup: CDR1 SGHAT, CDR2 FQNNGV. The CDR3 runs to 18 residues. CDR3 protein: CASSSRRRGGSGTDTQYF. The CDR3 DNA reads TGTGCCAGCAGCTCCCGTCGGCGGGGGGGTTCTGGCACAGATACGCAGTATTTT.

The chain links TRBV6-2 or TRBV6-3 to TRBJ1-4; no reliable D call. The CDR3 extends over 16 amino acids. V dropped 1 base and J dropped 0 bases, with 9 bases sitting between them. CDR1 and CDR2 (germline): MNHEY, SVGEGT. DNA of the CDR3: TGTGCCAGCAGTTACTGGAGGGCCTCAACTAATGAAAAACTGTTTTTT. Protein product: CASSYWRASTNEKLFF.